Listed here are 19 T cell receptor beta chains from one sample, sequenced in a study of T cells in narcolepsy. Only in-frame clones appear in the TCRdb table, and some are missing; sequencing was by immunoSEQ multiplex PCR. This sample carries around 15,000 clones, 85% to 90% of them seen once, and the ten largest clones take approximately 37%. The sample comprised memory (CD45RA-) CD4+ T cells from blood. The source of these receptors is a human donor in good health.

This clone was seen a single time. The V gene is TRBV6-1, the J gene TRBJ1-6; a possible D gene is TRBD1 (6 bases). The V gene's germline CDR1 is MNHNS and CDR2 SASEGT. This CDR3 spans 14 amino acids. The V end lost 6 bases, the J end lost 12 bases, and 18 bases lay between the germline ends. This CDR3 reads CASRFPSGAGPLHF. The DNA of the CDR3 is TGTGCCAGCAGATTCCCATCGGGGGCCGGACCCCTCCACTTT.

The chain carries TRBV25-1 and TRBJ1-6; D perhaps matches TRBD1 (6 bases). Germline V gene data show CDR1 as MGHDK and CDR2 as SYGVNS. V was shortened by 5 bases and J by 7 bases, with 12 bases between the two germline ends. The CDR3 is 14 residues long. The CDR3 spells CASSKIGQNSPLHF. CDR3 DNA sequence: TGTGCCAGCAGTAAAATAGGACAGAATTCACCCCTCCACTTT.

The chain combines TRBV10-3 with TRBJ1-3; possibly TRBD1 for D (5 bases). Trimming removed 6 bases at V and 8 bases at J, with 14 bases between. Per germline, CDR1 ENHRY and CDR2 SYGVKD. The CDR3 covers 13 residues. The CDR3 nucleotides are TGTGCCATCAGCCGGATTCGAGGGGACACCATATATTTT. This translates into CAISRIRGDTIYF.

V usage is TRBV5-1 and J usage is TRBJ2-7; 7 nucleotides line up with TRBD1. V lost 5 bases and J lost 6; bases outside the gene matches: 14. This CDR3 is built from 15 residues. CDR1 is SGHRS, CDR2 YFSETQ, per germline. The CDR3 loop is CASSPIQGRGSEQYF. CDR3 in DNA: TGCGCCAGCAGTCCTATACAGGGGAGAGGCTCCGAGCAGTACTTC.

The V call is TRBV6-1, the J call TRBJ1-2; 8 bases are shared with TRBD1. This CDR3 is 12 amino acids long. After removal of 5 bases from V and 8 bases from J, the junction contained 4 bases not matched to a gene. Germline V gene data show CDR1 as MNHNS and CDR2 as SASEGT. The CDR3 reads CASSWAGGGYTF. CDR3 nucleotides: TGTGCCAGCAGTTGGGCAGGGGGCGGCTACACCTTC.

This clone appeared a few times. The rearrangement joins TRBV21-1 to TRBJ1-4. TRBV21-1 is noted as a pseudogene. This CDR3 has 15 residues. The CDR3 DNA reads TGTGCCAGCAGCAAAACCCAGGGGAGGAATTCGACCTTTGTTTTT. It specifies CASSKTQGRNSTFVF.

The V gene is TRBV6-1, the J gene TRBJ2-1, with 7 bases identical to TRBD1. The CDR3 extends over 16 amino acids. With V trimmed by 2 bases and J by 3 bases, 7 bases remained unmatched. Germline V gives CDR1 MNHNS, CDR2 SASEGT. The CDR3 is CASSELTGVIYNEQFF. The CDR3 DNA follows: TGTGCCAGCAGTGAACTTACAGGGGTTATCTACAATGAGCAGTTCTTC.

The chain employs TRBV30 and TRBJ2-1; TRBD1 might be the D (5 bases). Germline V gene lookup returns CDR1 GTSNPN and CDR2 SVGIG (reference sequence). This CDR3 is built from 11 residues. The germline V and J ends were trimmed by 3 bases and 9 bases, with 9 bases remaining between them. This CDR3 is CAWRRGTEQFF. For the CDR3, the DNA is TGTGCCTGGAGAAGGGGAACTGAGCAGTTCTTC.

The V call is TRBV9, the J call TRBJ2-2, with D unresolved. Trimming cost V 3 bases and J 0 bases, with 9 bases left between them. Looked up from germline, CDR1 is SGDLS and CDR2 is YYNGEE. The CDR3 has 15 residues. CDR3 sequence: CASSGVGTNTGELFF. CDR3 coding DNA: TGTGCCAGCAGCGGGGTGGGGACGAACACCGGGGAGCTGTTTTTT.

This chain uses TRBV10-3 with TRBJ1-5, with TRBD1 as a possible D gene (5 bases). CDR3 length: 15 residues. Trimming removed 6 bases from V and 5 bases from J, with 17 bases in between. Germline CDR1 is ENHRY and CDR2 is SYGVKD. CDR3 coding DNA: TGTGCCATCAGCCGCTCCGGGACGGGGGATCAGCCCCAGCATTTT. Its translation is CAISRSGTGDQPQHF.

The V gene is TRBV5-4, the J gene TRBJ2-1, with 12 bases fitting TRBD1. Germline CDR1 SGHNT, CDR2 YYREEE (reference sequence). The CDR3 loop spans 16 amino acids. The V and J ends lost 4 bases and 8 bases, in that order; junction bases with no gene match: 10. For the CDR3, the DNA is TGTGCCAGCAGCCTAGGGGACAGGGGGCGCGTCTATGAGCAGTTCTTC. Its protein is CASSLGDRGRVYEQFF.

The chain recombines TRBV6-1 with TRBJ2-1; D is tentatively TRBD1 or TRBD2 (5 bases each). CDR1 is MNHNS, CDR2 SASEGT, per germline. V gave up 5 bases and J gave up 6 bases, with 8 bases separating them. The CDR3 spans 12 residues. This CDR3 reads CASSTRGNEQFF. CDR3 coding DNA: TGTGCCAGCAGTACTAGGGGCAATGAGCAGTTCTTC.

CDR3 amino acids: CASSPLTNEKLFF. In nucleotides, the CDR3 is TGTGCCAGCAGCCCGCTAACTAATGAAAAACTGTTTTTT. V gene TRBV7-9 combines with J gene TRBJ1-4, with unresolved D. Germline assignment: CDR1 SEHNR and CDR2 FQNEAQ (reference sequence). This CDR3 spans 13 amino acids. The V and J ends lost 5 bases and 1 base respectively, with 5 bases between them.

The CDR3 reads CASSDSPRVDTQYF. In DNA form, the CDR3 reads TGTGCCAGCAGCGATAGCCCGCGAGTAGATACGCAGTATTTT. This sequence joins TRBV11-1 and TRBJ2-3; D call uncertain. Trimming pared 5 bases from V and 5 bases from J, leaving 14 bases between. The V gene's germline CDR1 is SGHAT and CDR2 FQDESV (reference sequence). This CDR3 spans 14 amino acids. The full variable domain, in which reference TRBV11-1 and TRBJ2-3 provide the parts outside the CDR3, is EAEVAQSPRYKITEKSQAVAFWCDPISGHATLYWYRQILGQGPELLVQFQDESVVDDSQLPKDRFSAERLKGVDSTLKIQPAELGDSAMYLCASSDSPRVDTQYFGPGTRLTVL.

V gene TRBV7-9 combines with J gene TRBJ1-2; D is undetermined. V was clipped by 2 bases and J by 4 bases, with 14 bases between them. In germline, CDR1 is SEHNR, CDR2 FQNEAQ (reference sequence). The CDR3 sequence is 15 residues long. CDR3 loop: CASSLWVGFSYGYTF. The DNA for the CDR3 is TGTGCCAGCAGCTTATGGGTCGGGTTTAGCTATGGCTACACCTTC.

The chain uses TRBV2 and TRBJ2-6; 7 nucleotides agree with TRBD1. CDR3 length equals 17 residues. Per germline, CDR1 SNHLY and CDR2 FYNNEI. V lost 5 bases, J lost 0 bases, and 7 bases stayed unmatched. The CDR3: CASSLQGELSGANVLTF. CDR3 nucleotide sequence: TGTGCCAGCAGTCTTCAGGGGGAACTCTCTGGGGCCAACGTCCTGACTTTC.

As DNA, the CDR3 is TGTGCCAGCTCACCGGTCCAAACAGGGGGCAGCGGCAATCAGCCCCAGCATTTT. Amino acids: CASSPVQTGGSGNQPQHF. The V call is TRBV18, the J call TRBJ1-5, with 9 bases lining up with TRBD1. Germline assignment: CDR1 KGHSH and CDR2 LQKENI. The CDR3 is 18 residues long. J lost 2 bases, V lost 3 bases, and 11 bases had no gene match.

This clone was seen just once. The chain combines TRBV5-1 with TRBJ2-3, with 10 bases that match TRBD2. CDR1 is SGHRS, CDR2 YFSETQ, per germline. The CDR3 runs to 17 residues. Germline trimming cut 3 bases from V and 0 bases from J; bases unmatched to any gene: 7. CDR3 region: CASSSLLAGGSTDTQYF. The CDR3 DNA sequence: TGCGCCAGCAGCTCCCTCTTAGCGGGAGGAAGCACAGATACGCAGTATTTT.

The CDR3 nucleotides read TGTGCCATCAGGAGGCAGAACGAGCAGTACTTC. Translation: CAIRRQNEQYF. The genes are TRBV10-3 and TRBJ2-7; D is ambiguous. Trimming removed 6 bases at V and 5 bases at J, with 8 bases between. The CDR3 is 11 amino acids. Germline lookup yields CDR1 ENHRY and CDR2 SYGVKD.